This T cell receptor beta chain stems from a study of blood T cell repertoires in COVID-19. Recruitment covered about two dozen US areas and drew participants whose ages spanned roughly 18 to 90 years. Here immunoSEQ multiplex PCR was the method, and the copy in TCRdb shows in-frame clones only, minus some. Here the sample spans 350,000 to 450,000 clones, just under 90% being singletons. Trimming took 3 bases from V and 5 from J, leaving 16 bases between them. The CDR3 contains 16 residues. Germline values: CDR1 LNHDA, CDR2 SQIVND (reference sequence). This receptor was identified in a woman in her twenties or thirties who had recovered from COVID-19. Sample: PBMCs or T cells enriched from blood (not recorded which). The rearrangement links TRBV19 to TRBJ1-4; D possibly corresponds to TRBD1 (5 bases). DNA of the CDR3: TGTGCCAGTAGTATTTATTTAGGGGAAACGAATGAAAAACTGTTTTTT. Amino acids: CASSIYLGETNEKLFF.